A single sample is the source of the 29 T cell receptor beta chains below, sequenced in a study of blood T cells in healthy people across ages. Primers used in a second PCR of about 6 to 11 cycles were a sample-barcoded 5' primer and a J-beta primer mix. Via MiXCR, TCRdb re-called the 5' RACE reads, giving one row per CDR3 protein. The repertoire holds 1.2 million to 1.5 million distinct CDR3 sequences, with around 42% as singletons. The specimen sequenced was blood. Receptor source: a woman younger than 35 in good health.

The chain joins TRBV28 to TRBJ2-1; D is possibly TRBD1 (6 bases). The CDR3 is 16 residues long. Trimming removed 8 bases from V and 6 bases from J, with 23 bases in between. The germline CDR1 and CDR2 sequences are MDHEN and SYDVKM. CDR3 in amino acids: CASQIPHQGLANEQFF. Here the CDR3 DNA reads TGTGCCAGCCAGATCCCCCACCAGGGGTTAGCCAATGAGCAGTTCTTC. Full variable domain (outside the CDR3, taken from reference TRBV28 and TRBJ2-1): DVKVTQSSRYLVKRTGEKVFLECVQDMDHENMFWYRQDPGLGLRLIYFSYDVKMKEKGDIPEGYSVSREKKERFSLILESASTNQTSMYLCASQIPHQGLANEQFFGPGTRLTVL.

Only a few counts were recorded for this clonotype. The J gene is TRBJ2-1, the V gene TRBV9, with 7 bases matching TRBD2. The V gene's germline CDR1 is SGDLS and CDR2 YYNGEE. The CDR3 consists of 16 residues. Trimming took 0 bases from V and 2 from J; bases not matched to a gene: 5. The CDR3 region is CASSVAWREPYNEQFF. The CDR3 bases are TGTGCCAGCAGCGTAGCTTGGCGGGAGCCCTACAATGAGCAGTTCTTC.

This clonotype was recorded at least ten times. CDR3 residues: CASSRNYGYTF. The CDR3 region has the DNA TGTGCCAGCAGCCGCAACTATGGCTACACCTTC. The V and J genes are TRBV3-1 and TRBJ1-2, with unresolved D. V was pared by 4 bases and J by 2 bases, with 2 bases between. The CDR3 is made up of 11 amino acids. Germline-derived CDR1 and CDR2 are LGHDT and YNNKEL (reference sequence).

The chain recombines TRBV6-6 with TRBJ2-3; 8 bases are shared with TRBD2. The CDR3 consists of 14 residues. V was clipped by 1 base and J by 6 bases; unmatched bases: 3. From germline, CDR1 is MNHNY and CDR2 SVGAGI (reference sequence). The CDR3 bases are TGTGCCAGCAGTTACTTTCTAGCGGGCGATACGCAGTATTTT. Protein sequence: CASSYFLAGDTQYF.

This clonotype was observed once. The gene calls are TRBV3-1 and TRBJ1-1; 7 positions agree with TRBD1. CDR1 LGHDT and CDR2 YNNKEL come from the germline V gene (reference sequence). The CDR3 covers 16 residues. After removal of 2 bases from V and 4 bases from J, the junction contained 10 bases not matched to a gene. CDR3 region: CASSQLRGRVSTEAFF. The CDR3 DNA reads TGTGCCAGCAGCCAACTTAGGGGGCGGGTGAGCACTGAAGCTTTCTTT.

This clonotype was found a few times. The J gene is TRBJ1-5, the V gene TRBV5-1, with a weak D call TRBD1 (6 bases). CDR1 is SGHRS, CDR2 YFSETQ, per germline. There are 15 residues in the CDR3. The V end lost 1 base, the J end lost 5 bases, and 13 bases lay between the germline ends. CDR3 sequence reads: CASSLTGQQYQPQHF. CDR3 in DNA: TGCGCCAGCAGCTTGACCGGACAGCAGTATCAGCCCCAGCATTTT.

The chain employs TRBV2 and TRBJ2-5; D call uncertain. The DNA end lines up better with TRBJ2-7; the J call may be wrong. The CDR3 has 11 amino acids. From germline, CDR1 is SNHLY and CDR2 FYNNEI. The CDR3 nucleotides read TGTGCCAGCACCATCACCTACGAGCAGTACTTC. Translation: CASTITYEQYF.

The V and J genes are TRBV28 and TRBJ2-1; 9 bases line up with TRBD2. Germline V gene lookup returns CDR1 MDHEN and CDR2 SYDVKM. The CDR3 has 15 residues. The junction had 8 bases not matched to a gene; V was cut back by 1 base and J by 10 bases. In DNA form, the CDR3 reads TGTGCCAGCAGTTTATTGGCTAGCGGGAAACGGGAGCAGTTCTTC. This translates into CASSLLASGKREQFF.

DNA of the CDR3: TGTGCCAGCAGCTTGGCCCCGACAGTAAACACTGAAGCTTTCTTT. It codes for CASSLAPTVNTEAFF. The chain couples TRBV5-4 to TRBJ1-1; D may be TRBD1 (5 bases). The CDR3 is 15 amino acids. The ends were cut back, 0 bases at V and 2 bases at J, with 11 bases in the middle. CDR1 is SGHNT and CDR2 is YYREEE in the germline V gene (reference sequence).

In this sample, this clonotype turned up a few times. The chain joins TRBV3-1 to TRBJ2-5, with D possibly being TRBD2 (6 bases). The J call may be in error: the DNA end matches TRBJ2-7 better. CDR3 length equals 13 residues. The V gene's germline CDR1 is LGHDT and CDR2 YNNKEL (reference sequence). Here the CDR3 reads CASSVRLGHEQYF. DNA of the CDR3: TGTGCCAGCAGCGTACGACTAGGGCACGAGCAGTACTTC.

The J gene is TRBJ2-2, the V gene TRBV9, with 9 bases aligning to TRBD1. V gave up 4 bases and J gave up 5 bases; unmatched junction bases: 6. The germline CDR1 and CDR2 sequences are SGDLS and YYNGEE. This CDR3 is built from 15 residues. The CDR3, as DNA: TGTGCCAGCAGCTTAACAGGGGGCGAAACCGGGGAGCTGTTTTTT. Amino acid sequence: CASSLTGGETGELFF.

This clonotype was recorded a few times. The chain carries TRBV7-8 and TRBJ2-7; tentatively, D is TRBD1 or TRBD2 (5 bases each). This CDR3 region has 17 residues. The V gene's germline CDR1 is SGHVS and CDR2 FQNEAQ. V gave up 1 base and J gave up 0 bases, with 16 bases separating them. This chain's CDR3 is CASSLEAGTTDSYEQYF. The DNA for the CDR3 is TGTGCCAGCAGCTTAGAAGCAGGGACGACGGACTCCTACGAGCAGTACTTC.

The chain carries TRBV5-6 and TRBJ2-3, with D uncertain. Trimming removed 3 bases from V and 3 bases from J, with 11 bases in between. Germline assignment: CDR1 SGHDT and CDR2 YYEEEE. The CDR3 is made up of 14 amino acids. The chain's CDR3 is CASSWIDPTDTQYF. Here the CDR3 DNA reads TGTGCCAGCAGCTGGATTGATCCTACAGATACGCAGTATTTT.

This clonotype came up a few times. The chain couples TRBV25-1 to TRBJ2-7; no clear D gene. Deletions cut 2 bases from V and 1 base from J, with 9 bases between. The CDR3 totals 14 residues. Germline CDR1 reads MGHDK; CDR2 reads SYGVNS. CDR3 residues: CASSERVRSYEQYF. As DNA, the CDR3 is TGTGCCAGCAGTGAAAGGGTTCGATCCTACGAGCAGTACTTC.

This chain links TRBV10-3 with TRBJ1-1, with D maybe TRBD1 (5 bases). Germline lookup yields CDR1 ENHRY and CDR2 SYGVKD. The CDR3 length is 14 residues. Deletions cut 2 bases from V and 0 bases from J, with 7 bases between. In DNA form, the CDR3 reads TGTGCCATCAGTGAGGGGACGGTGAACACTGAAGCTTTCTTT. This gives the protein CAISEGTVNTEAFF.

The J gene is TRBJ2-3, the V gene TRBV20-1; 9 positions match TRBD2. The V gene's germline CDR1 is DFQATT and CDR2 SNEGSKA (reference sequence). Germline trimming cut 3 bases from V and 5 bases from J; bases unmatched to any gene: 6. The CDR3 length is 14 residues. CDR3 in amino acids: CSARKGLAGDTQYF. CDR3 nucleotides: TGCAGTGCTAGGAAGGGACTAGCTGGAGATACGCAGTATTTT.

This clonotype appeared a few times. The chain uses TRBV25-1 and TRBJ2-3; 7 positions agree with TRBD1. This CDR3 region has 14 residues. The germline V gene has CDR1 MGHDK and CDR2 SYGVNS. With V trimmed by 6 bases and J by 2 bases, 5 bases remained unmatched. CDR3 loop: CASRTGFFTDTQYF. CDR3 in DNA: TGTGCCAGCAGGACAGGGTTCTTCACAGATACGCAGTATTTT.

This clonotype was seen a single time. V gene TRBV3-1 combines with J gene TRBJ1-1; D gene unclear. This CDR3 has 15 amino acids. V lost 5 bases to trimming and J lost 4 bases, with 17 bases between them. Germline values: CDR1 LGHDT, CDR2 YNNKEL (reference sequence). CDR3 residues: CASSSNPGGVTEAFF. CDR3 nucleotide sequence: TGTGCCAGCAGCTCGAATCCAGGTGGCGTCACTGAAGCTTTCTTT.

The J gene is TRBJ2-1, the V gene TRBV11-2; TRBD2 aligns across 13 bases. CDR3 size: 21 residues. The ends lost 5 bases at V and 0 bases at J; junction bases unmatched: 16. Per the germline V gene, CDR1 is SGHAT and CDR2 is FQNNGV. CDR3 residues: CASSTSPAWTSGGFSYNEQFF. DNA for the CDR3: TGTGCCAGCAGCACCTCCCCAGCCTGGACTAGCGGGGGATTCTCCTACAATGAGCAGTTCTTC.

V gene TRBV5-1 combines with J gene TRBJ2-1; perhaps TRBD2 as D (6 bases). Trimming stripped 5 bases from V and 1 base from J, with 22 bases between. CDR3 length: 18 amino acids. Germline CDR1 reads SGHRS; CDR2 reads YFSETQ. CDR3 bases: TGCGCCAGCAGAGGAGGACTACCGGGAGTGTGGTCCTACAATGAGCAGTTCTTC. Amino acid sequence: CASRGGLPGVWSYNEQFF. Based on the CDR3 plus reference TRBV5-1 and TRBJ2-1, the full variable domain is KAGVTQTPRYLIKTRGQQVTLSCSPISGHRSVSWYQQTPGQGLQFLFEYFSETQRNKGNFPGRFSGRQFSNSRSEMNVSTLELGDSALYLCASRGGLPGVWSYNEQFFGPGTRLTVL.

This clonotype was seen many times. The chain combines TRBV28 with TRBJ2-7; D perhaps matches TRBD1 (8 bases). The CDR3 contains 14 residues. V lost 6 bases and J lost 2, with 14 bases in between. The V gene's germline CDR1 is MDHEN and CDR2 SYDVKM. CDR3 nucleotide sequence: TGTGCCAGCAGCCCACAGGGGGGGCCCTACGAGCAGTACTTC. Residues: CASSPQGGPYEQYF.

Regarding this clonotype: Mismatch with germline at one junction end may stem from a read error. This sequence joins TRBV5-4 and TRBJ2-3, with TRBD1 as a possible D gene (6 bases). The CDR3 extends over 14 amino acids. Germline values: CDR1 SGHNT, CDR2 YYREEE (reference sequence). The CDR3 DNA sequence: TGTGCCAGCAGCCCTACAGGGTTCGTGGATACGAAGTATTTT. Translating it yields CASSPTGFVDTKYF. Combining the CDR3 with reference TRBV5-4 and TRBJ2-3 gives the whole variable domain ETGVTQSPTHLIKTRGQQVTLRCSSQSGHNTVSWYQQALGQGPQFIFQYYREEENGRGNFPPRFSGLQFPNYSSELNVNALELDDSALYLCASSPTGFVDTKYFGPGTRLTVL.

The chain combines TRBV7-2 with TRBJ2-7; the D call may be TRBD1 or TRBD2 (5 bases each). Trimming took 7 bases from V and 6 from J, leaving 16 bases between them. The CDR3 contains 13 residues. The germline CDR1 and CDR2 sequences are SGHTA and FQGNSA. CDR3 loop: CASILAGQGEQYF. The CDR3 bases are TGTGCCAGCATCCTAGCTGGCCAGGGCGAGCAGTACTTC.

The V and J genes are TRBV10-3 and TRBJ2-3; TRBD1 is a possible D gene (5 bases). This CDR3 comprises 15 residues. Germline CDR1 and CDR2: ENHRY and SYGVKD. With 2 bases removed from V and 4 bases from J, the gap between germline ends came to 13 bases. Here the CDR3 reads CAISERGNTADTQYF. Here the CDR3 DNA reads TGTGCCATCAGTGAGAGGGGTAACACGGCAGATACGCAGTATTTT.

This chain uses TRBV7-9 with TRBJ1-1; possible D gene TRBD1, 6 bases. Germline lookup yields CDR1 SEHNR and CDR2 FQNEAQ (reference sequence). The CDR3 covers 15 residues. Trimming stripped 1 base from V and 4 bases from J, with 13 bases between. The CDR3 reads CASSLGNRARTEAFF. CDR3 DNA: TGTGCCAGCAGCTTAGGGAACAGGGCCCGCACTGAAGCTTTCTTT.

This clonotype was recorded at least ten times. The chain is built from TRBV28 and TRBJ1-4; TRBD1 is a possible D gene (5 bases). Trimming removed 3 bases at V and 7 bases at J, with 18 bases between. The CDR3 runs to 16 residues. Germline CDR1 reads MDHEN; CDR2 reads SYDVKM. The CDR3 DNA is TGTGCCAGCAGTTTTTGGGACTTGGAGGAGAGTGAAAAACTGTTTTTT. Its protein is CASSFWDLEESEKLFF. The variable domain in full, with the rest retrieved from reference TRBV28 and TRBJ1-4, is DVKVTQSSRYLVKRTGEKVFLECVQDMDHENMFWYRQDPGLGLRLIYFSYDVKMKEKGDIPEGYSVSREKKERFSLILESASTNQTSMYLCASSFWDLEESEKLFFGSGTQLSVL.

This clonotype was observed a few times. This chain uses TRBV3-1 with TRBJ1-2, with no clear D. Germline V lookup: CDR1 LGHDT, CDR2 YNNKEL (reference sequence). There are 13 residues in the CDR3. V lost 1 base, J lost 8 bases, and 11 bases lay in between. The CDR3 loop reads CASSQAPVAGYTF. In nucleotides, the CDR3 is TGTGCCAGCAGCCAAGCTCCGGTCGCCGGCTACACCTTC.

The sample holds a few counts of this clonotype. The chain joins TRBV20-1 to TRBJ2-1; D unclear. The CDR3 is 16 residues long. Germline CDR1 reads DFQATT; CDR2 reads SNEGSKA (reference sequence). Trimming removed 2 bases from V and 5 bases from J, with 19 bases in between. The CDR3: CSARTPGRVLDNEQFF. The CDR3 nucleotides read TGCAGTGCTAGAACCCCAGGAAGGGTTCTAGACAATGAGCAGTTCTTC.

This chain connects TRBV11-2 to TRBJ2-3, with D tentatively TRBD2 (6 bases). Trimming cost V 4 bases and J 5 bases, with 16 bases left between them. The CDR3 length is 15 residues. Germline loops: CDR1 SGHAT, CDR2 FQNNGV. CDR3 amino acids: CASSSPAGPGDTQYF. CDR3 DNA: TGTGCCAGCAGCTCCCCCGCGGGGCCTGGAGATACGCAGTATTTT.